Below, one T cell receptor beta chain is given with its context. Per the original methods: Counts of nucleated cells, estimated from reference gene primer amplification, were obtained. The table came from immunoSEQ multiplex PCR; TCRdb's copy has only in-frame clones and leaves some out. V, J and clone size derive from that table, while D and trimming were established from the DNA sequence. The profile covers about 39,000 clones, with approximately 78% appearing a single time and about 9.1% taken by the ten largest. The sample is drawn from a study of blood T cell repertoires in COVID-19. Background on the study: Collection of acute and convalescent COVID-19 samples took place in the United States, Italy and Spain. The cDNA or gDNA used as material had been derived from T cells, B-cell-depleted T cells, or PBMCs.

V was trimmed by 4 bases and J by 4 bases, leaving 23 bases between them. The CDR3 is 17 amino acids. Germline-derived CDR1 and CDR2 are SGDLS and YYNGEE. The chain employs TRBV9 and TRBJ1-1; a possible D gene is TRBD1 (6 bases). The receptor comes from a man in his fifties or sixties in a cohort sampled during active COVID-19. Material for sequencing was peripheral blood. DNA for the CDR3: TGTGCCAGCAGCCCTGACCTAACAGGGCGATTGGGCACTGAAGCTTTCTTT. This translates into CASSPDLTGRLGTEAFF.